This TCR beta chain stems from a study of cytomegalovirus exposure and HLA in healthy donors (dated by TCRdb to about 2017). Background for the entire study: According to an earlier analysis of 587 of the donors, about 180 million T cells yielded 100 million or so unique TCR beta sequences and approximately 300 Gb of sequence data. Using immunosequencing, the study profiled T cell repertoires from 666 subjects and related those repertoires to cytomegalovirus serostatus. A separate validation cohort of 100 to 150 different subjects was used in addition to the approximately 610-subject first cohort. The study aimed to test whether signatures of past pathogen exposure could be identified by cataloging public T cell receptors. Typing coverage varied by locus: 629-630 donors for A, B, C, DRB1 and DQB1; around 560 for DQA1; more than 600 for DPA1; roughly 450 for DPB1. HLA typing included class I and class II loci at four-digit resolution. Rather than drawing on any new phenotypic data, the later analysis identified candidate immune exposures from TCR beta sequences and the way those sequences occurred across donors. Because of strong linkage in the cohort, four to six DR-DQ haplotypes were treated as single units for association and clustering. Of the roughly 420 genotyped donors, approximately 81% were placed in the genetic ancestry cluster associated with self-reported Caucasian donors. Across 300 to 500 genotyped donors of the cohort, an average of about 240,000 unique TCR beta nucleotide sequences per donor were sequenced, and roughly 20% of those sequences were non-productive. Every repertoire in the discovery cohort had been generated on one and the same sequencing platform. A later analysis re-examined previously published TCR beta repertoires from roughly 720 donors and added high-resolution HLA genotyping to investigate patterns of TCR occurrence. A later genetic analysis used genome-wide SNP genotypes for about 60% of the roughly 700 donors, treating that subset as a discovery cohort. An earlier analysis of fewer than 750 of the donors used high-throughput TCR beta sequencing to judge whether each TCR beta V gene segment behaved as functional or pseudogenic. Alongside the repertoire data, information on donor age, sex, ethnicity and CMV serostatus was compiled. To predict cytomegalovirus infection status, the study combined high-throughput TCR immunosequencing, statistical association of individual TCRs with disease status, and machine learning. An early release that covered about 600 HLA-typed donors contained approximately 300 gigabases of sequencing data and tens of millions of unique TCR sequences. The paper's findings and limits, for the study overall: It was suggested by the authors that the approach could potentially be generalized to other disease states and immunological phenotypes. Compared with the approximately 710-donor mean, donors in an Asian-associated ancestry cluster had fewer N-insertions in productive TCRs, according to a later genetic analysis. A further reported finding was that TCR beta sequences accurately predicted the HLA-A and HLA-B alleles for most subjects in the first cohort. The 87-base-pair reads could not distinguish some IMGT-functional V segments, including TRBV6-2 and TRBV6-3, so those segments were excluded. Cytomegalovirus status was reported to be diagnosed by the classifier with high specificity and sensitivity in both the original and validation cohorts. Most TCR sequences were observed very rarely across donors, whereas some public TCRs were present in many individuals. The presence/absence analyses assumed that sequencing depth was roughly uniform across donors, and that assumption may not be true. This cohort had only TCR beta chains sequenced, and the lack of alpha or paired-chain data limited which features could be detected. Because counts were too low, about 15 rarely observed V segments, including chromosome 9 orphons, were left out of the earlier analysis of several hundred of the donors. At a false discovery rate of 0.05, a later analysis linked approximately 18,000 TCR beta sequences to specific HLA alleles. In vitro tests confirmed that a few of the cytomegalovirus-associated TCR beta chains recognize cytomegalovirus antigens. Because some donors lacked HLA typing at each locus, the association tests relied only on the typed subset. Most CMV-associated TCR beta chains appeared to be HLA-restricted in a later analysis, and the HLA associations seemed to be driven largely by CMV exposure. Strong co-occurrence of HLA alleles, especially DR and DQ, made assigning TCR associations to individual alleles difficult. In a later genetic analysis, a missense DCLRE1C variant was associated with V-gene and J-gene trimming of TCR beta chains, and the association was replicated in an independent cohort. The study listed 164 TCR beta chains as associated with cytomegalovirus. Correlated functional status among segregating V segments might be attributable to linkage disequilibrium, but an unknown experimental factor could not be ruled out. In an earlier analysis of a few hundred of the donors, most TCR beta V segments were observed in productive rearrangements about 87% or about 30% of the time, broadly matching IMGT annotations. In a later analysis, the rate of TCR association differed among HLA loci, with DRB1 alleles having the most associated TCRs and HLA-C alleles having the fewest. A group of highly shared sequence variants was considered likely to be a technical artifact of the sequencing pipeline. According to a later analysis, parvovirus B19, influenza, CMV and Epstein-Barr virus appeared linked to several top co-occurrence clusters. A later analysis found that HLA-associated TCR beta chains were more clonally expanded and had lower generation probabilities than equally common non-associated chains. For the cohort, immune exposure information was limited to CMV serostatus.

The CDR3 numbers 19 residues from cysteine through phenylalanine. Only the CDR3 region is kept as DNA, spanning 57 bases read in frame from base 1. Trimming leaves V shorter by 0 bases and J shorter by 4 bases, with the junction holding 11 bases beyond the gene matches. From a lookup of the germline V gene, CDR1 and CDR2 are ENHRY and SYGVKD. Concerning this clone itself: Its antigen remains undetermined. No quality values exist for individual bases; no much larger clone is one base distant.

The library was obtained by the immunoSEQ multiplex PCR assay. For the multiplex PCR, a mixture combining 60 forward primers for TCR Vbeta segments and 13 reverse primers for TCR Jbeta segments was used. The CDR3 region of rearranged TCR beta genes was amplified from genomic DNA with a multiplex PCR assay. The amplified TCR beta libraries were sequenced on the Illumina HiSeq System as 87-base-pair reads. The authors' pipeline ran thus. A later analysis counted about 76 million unique TCR beta chains across the 650 to 700 repertoires, and around 9.9 million of these chains were shared by at least two donors. Raw reads were error-corrected and collapsed into unique sequences with a nearest-neighbor algorithm that merged closely related sequences to remove PCR and sequencing errors. CDR3 sequences were aligned to IMGT reference sequences to assign V, D and J gene segments. For a sequence to be retained, a match of at least six nucleotides was required to both a V gene segment and a J gene segment. Rearrangements were classified as productive when the CDR3 lacked stop codons and remained in frame with V and J, and all other rearrangements were classified as non-productive. Following IMGT convention, CDR3 was defined as the stretch from the second conserved V-encoded cysteine to the conserved J-encoded phenylalanine. The earlier analysis of approximately 590 of the donors excluded any sequence lacking an unambiguous match to a single V gene segment. In an earlier analysis of some 590 of the donors, a V segment was called functional when productive rearrangements were above 56.7%, and segregating when the standard deviation between donors exceeded 5%. To diagnose cytomegalovirus status from the catalog of TCR beta chain sequences, a statistical classification framework was built. V and J gene assignment, in a later analysis, came from comparing TCR nucleotide sequences with IMGT/GENE-DB human TR gene sequences. The TCRdist pipeline was used in a later analysis to assign CDR3 sequences and most-parsimonious VDJ recombination scenarios. In a later analysis, each TCR beta chain was defined by its CDR3 amino acid sequence together with its V-gene family, and reads without a unique V-gene family were excluded. To address suspected cross-contamination and a sequencing artifact, a later analysis removed under 600 highly shared, low-generation-probability nucleotide sequences. A later analysis calculated a clonal expansion index for each public chain from normalized within-repertoire ranks of inferred template counts. In a later analysis, generation probabilities were computed using a VDJ recombination model fitted to out-of-frame rearrangements, and the results were checked against IGoR. In a later analysis, TCR-TCR, TCR-HLA and TCR-CMV co-occurrence was scored with hypergeometric tests, and a repertoire-size bias correction was applied to TCR pairs. A later analysis estimated false discovery rates by permuting HLA or CMV assignments 20 times. A later analysis grouped co-occurring TCRs with DBSCAN, adding TCRdist sequence similarity when clustering within HLA-allele-positive subsets. Co-occurrence clustering excluded repertoires with fewer than 30,000 or more than 120,000 public chains, plus five with anomalous nucleotide sharing. The immuneACCESS repertoire file appears here via TCRdb, limited to in-frame rearrangements. These files lack a portion of the clones; in checked studies, under half of the deficit traces to unresolved V genes, and the cause of the others is not known. V, J and clone size are those of that table, while D and trimming were read from the DNA. This sample gives 50,000 to 60,000 clones in total; around 66% of them show up just once. The ten largest make up 2.5% to 3% of the sample.

The cohort comprised 550 to 700 healthy bone marrow donors. All cohort members were sampled while nominally healthy, although unrecorded immune exposures were likely present. The donor tested CMV seronegative and was one of the 352 seronegative cohort members. A peripheral blood sample was provided by each donor, and peripheral blood mononuclear cells were used for TCR beta sequencing. Genomic DNA was extracted from the blood cell samples with the Qiagen DNeasy Blood Extraction Kit. The sequence came from a man aged 18 to 29 in good health and CMV-seronegative. The sample taken for sequencing was PBMCs. Recombination linked TRBV10-3 to TRBJ2-3; TRBD2 aligns with 12 central bases. The CDR3 region: CAISESVTSGSPGADTQYF. The nucleotide sequence is given as TGTGCCATCAGTGAGTCCGTGACTAGCGGGAGCCCCGGGGCAGATACGCAGTATTTT.